The present entry profiles one T cell receptor (beta chain) with its context. The target antigen is unknown. This sample is drawn from a study of cytomegalovirus exposure and HLA in healthy donors. Background on the study: About 85 million unique TCRs from HLA-typed donors were held in an early release of data. Study conclusions and caveats: A later analysis associated 15,000 or so TCR beta sequences with HLA alleles at a 0.05 false discovery rate. A later analysis found common viral pathogens apparently linked to several of the most significant clusters. What a later analysis reportedly showed was that an Asian-associated ancestry cluster had fewer N-insertions than the roughly 670-donor mean.

From germline, CDR1 is LGHNA and CDR2 YSLEER. Trimming at V came to 0 bases and at J to 5 bases, leaving 4 bases not matched to a gene. This CDR3 is 16 amino acids long. Use of 60 Vbeta and 13 Jbeta primers characterized the PCR. TCRdb's copy holds only in-frame clones and misses some; the assay was immunoSEQ multiplex PCR. The sample has around 70,000 clones, 72% seen once. This clonotype was sampled from a man between 60 and 75 years old in good health and CMV-seropositive. V usage is TRBV4-3 and J usage is TRBJ2-3; 11 positions match TRBD2. Material for sequencing was PBMCs. CDR3 sequence: CASSQELAGGRDTQYF. In DNA, the CDR3 is TGCGCCAGCAGCCAAGAGCTAGCGGGGGGCAGAGATACGCAGTATTTT.